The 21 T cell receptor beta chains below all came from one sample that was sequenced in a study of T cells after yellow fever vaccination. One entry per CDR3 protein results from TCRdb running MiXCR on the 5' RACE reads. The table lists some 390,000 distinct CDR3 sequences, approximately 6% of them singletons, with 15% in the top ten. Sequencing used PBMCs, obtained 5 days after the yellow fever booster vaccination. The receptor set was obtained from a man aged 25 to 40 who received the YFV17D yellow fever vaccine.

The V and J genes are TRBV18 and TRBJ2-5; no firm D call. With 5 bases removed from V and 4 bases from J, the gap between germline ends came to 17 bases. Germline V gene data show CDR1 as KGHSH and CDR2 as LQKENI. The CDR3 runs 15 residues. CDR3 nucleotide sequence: TGTGCCAGCTCATCCGTCTCGATCTCGTTAGAGACCCAGTACTTC. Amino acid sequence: CASSSVSISLETQYF. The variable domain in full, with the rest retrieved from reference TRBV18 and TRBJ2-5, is NAGVMQNPRHLVRRRGQEARLRCSPMKGHSHVYWYRQLPEEGLKFMVYLQKENIIDESGMPKERFSAEFPKEGPSILRIQQVVRGDSAAYFCASSSVSISLETQYFGPGTRLLVL.

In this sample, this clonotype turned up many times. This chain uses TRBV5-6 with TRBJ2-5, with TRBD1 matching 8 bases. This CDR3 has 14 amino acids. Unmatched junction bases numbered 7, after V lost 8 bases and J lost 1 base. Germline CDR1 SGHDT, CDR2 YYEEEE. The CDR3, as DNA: TGTGCCAGTTTGGGACAGGCAATCCAAGAGACCCAGTACTTC. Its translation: CASLGQAIQETQYF.

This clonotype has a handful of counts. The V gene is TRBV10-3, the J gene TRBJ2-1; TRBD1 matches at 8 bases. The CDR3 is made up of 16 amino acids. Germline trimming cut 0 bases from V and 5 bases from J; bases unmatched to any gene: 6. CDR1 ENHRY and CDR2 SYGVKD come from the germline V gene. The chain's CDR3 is CAISESGTGINNEQFF. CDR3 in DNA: TGTGCCATCAGTGAGTCGGGGACAGGTATTAACAATGAGCAGTTCTTC.

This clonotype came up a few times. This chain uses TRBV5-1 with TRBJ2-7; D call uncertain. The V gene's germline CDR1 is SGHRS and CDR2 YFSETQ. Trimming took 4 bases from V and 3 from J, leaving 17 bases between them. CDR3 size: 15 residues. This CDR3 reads CASSQKQESSYEQYF. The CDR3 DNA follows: TGCGCCAGCAGCCAAAAGCAAGAGAGTAGCTACGAGCAGTACTTC.

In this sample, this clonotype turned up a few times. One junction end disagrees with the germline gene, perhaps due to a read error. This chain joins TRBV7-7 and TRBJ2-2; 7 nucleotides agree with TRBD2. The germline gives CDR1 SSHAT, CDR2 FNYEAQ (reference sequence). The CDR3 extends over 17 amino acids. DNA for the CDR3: TGTGCTAGCAGCCCAGGATGGCTAGCGGAGAACACCGGGGAGCTGTTTTTT. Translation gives CASSPGWLAENTGELFF.

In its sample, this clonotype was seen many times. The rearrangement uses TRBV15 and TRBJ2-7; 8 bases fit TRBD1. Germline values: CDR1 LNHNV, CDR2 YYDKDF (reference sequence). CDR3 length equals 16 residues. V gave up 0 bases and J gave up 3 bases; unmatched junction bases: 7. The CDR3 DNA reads TGTGCCACCAGCAGAGATTCATCCGGGACAGGCTACGAGCAGTACTTC. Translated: CATSRDSSGTGYEQYF.

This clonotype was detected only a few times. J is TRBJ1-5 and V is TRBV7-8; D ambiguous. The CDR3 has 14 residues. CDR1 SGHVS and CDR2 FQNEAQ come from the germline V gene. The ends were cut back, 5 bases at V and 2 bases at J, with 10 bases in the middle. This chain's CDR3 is CASSPGVGNQPQHF. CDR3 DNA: TGTGCCAGCAGCCCCGGGGTGGGCAATCAGCCCCAGCATTTT.

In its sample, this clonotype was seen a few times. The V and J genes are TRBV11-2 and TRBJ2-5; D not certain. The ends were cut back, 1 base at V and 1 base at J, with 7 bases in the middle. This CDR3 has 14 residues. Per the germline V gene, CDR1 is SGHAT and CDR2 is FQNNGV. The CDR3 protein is CASSLAPGQETQYF. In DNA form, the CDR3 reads TGTGCCAGCAGCTTAGCTCCCGGCCAAGAGACCCAGTACTTC.

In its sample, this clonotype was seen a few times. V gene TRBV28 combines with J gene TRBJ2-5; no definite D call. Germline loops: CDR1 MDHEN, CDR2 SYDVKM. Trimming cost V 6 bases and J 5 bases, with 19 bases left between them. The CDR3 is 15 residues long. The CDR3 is CASSLAPTPAETQYF. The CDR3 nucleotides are TGTGCCAGCAGCCTTGCCCCCACCCCGGCTGAGACCCAGTACTTC.

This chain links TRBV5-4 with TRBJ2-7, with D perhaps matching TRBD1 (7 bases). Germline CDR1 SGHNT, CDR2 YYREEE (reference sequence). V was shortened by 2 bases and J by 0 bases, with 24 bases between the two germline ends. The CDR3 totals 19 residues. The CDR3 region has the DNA TGTGCCAGCAGCTTTCGGCCCGGGACAGTCGGAGGGGGCTCCTACGAGCAGTACTTC. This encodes CASSFRPGTVGGGSYEQYF.

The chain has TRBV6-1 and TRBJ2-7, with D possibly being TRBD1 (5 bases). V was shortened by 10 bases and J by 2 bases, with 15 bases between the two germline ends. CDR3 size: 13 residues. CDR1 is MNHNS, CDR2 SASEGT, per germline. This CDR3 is CATSKGQTYEQYF. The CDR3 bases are TGTGCCACCTCGAAGGGGCAGACCTACGAGCAGTACTTC.

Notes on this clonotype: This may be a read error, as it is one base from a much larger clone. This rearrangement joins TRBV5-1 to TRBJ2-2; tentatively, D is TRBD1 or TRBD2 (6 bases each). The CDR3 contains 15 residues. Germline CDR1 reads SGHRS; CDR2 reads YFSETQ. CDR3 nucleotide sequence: TGCGCCAGCAGCAGGGGGGCGCCAAACACCGTGGAGCTGTTTTTT. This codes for CASSRGAPNTVELFF.

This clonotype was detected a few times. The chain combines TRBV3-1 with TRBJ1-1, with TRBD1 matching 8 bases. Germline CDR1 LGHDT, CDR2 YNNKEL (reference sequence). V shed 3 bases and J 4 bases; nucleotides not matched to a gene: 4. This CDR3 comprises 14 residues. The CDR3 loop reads CASSQVTGGTEAFF. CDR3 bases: TGTGCCAGCAGCCAGGTAACAGGGGGCACTGAAGCTTTCTTT.

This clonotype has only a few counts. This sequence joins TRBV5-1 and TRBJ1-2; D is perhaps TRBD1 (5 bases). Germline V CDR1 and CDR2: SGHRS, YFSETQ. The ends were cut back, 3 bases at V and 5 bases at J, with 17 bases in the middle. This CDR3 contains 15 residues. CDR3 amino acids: CASSSSGGLLYGYTF. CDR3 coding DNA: TGCGCCAGCAGCTCCTCTGGGGGACTCCTATATGGCTACACCTTC.

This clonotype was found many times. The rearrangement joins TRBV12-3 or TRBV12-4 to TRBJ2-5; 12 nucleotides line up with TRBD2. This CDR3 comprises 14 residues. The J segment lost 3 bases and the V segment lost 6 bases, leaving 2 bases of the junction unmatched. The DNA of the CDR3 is TGTGCCAGCAGCCGGACTAGCGGGAAAGAGACCCAGTACTTC. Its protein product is CASSRTSGKETQYF.

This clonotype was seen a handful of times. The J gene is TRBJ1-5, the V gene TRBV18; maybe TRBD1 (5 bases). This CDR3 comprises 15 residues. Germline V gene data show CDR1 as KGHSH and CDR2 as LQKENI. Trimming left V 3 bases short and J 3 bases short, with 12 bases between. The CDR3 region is CASSPGTSINQPQHF. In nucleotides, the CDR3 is TGTGCCAGCTCACCCGGGACCTCTATCAATCAGCCCCAGCATTTT.

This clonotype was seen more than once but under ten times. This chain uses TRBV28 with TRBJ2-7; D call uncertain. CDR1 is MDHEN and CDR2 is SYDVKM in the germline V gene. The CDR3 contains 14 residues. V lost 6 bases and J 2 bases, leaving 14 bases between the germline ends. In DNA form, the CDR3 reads TGTGCCAGCAGGCCTCCCACGGCTCCCTACGAGCAGTACTTC. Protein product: CASRPPTAPYEQYF.

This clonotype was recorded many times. DNA of the CDR3: TGCAGTGCAGGGGGTGCGGGCCGCAGCTCCTACGAGCAGTACTTC. Its protein is CSAGGAGRSSYEQYF. The chain is built from TRBV20-1 and TRBJ2-7, with D possibly being TRBD1 (6 bases). Germline V gives CDR1 DFQATT, CDR2 SNEGSKA (reference sequence). CDR3 length equals 15 residues. V lost 6 bases, J lost 0 bases, and 18 bases lay in between.

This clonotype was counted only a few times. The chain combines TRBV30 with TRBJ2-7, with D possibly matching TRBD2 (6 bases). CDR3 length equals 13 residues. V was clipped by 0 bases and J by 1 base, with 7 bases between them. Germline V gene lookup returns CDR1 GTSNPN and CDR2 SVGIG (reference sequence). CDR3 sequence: CAWSVAGSYEQYF. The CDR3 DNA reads TGTGCCTGGAGTGTTGCGGGATCCTACGAGCAGTACTTC. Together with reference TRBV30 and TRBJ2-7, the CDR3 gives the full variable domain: SQTIHQWPATLVQPVGSPLSLECTVEGTSNPNLYWYRQAAGRGLQLLFYSVGIGQISSEVPQNLSASRPQDRQFILSSKKLLLSDSGFYLCAWSVAGSYEQYFGPGTRLTVT.

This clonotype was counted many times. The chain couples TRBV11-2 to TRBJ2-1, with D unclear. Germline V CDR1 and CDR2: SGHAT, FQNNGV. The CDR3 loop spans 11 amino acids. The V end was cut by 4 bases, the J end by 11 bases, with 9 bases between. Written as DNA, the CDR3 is TGTGCCAGCAGCTCCCAGCCAAAGCAGTTCTTC. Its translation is CASSSQPKQFF.

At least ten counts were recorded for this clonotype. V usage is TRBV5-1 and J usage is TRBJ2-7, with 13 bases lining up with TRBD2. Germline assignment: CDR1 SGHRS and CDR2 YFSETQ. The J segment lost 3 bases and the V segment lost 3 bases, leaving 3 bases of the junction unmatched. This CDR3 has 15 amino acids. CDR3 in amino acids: CASSWGTSGVYEQYF. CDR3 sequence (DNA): TGCGCCAGCAGCTGGGGGACTAGCGGGGTCTACGAGCAGTACTTC.